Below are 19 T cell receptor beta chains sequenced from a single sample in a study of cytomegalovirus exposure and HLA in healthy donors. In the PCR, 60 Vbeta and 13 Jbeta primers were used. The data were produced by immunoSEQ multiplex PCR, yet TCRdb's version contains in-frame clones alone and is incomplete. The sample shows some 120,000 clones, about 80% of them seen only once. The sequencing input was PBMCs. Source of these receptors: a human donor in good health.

The CDR3 DNA sequence: TGTGCCAGCAGCAAATTGGGGGACAGGGGACTCCCTGAAGCTTTCTTT. Encoded protein: CASSKLGDRGLPEAFF. The rearrangement uses TRBV21-1 and TRBJ1-1; TRBD1, the table's D call, lacks a check against the DNA. TRBV21-1 is annotated as a pseudogene. The length of the CDR3 is 16 residues.

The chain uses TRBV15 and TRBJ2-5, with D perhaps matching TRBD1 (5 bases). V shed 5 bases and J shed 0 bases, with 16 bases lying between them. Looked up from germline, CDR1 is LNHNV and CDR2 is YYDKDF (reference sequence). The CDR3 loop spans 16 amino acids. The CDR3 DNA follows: TGTGCCACCAGCGGCCGGGTACAGGAATACCAAGAGACCCAGTACTTC. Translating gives CATSGRVQEYQETQYF.

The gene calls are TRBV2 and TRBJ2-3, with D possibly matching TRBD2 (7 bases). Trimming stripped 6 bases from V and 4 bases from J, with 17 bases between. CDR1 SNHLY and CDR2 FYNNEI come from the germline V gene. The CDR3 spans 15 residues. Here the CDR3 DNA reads TGTGCCAGCAGACGCGACGGGGGGCCCCCAGATACGCAGTATTTT. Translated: CASRRDGGPPDTQYF.

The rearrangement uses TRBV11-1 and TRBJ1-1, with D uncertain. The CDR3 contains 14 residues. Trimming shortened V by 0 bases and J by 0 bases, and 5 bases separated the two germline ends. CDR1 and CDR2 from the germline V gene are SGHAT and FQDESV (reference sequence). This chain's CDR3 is CASSLAQLNTEAFF. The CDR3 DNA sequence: TGTGCCAGCAGCTTAGCGCAGTTGAACACTGAAGCTTTCTTT.

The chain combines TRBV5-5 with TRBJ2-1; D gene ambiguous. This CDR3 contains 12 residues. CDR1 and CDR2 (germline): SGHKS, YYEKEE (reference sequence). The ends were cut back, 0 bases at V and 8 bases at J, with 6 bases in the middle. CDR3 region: CASSLDSYEQFF. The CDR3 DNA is TGTGCCAGCAGCTTGGACAGCTATGAGCAGTTCTTC.

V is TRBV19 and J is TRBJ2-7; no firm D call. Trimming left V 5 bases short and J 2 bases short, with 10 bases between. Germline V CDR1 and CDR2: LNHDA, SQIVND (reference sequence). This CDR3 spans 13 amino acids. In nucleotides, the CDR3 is TGTGCCAGTAGTCCCGGAGTCGCCTACGAGCAGTACTTC. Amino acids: CASSPGVAYEQYF. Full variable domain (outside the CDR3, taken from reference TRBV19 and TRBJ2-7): DGGITQSPKYLFRKEGQNVTLSCEQNLNHDAMYWYRQDPGQGLRLIYYSQIVNDFQKGDIAEGYSVSREKKESFPLTVTSAQKNPTAFYLCASSPGVAYEQYFGPGTRLTVT.

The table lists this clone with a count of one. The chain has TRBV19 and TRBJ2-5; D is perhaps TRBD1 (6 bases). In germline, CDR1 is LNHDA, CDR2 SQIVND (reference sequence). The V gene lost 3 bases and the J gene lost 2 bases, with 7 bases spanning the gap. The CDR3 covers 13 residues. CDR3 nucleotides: TGTGCCAGTAGTATTGGACAGCAAGAGACCCAGTACTTC. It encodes CASSIGQQETQYF.

CDR3 loop: CASRPGTGGFHEQYF. The CDR3 DNA is TGTGCCAGCAGACCCGGGACAGGGGGCTTCCACGAGCAGTACTTC. The chain joins TRBV13 to TRBJ2-7, with TRBD1 matching 12 bases. The CDR3 runs 15 residues. Per germline, CDR1 PRHDT and CDR2 FYEKMQ (reference sequence). V lost 6 bases and J lost 5; bases outside the gene matches: 8.

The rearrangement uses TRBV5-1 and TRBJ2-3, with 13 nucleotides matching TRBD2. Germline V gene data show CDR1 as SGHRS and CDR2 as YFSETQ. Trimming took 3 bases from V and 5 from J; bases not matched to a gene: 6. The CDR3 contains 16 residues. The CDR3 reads CASSSTSGGAIDTQYF. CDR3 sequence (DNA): TGCGCCAGCAGCTCCACTAGCGGGGGGGCCATAGATACGCAGTATTTT.

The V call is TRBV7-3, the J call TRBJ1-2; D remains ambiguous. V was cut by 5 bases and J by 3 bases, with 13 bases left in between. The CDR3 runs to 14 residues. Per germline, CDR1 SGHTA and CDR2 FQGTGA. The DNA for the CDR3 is TGTGCCAGCAGCCCACAACCCGGGGACTATGGCTACACCTTC. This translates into CASSPQPGDYGYTF.

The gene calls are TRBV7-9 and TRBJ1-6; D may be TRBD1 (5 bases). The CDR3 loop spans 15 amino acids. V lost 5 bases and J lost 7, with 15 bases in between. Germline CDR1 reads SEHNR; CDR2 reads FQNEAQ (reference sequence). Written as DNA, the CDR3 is TGTGCCAGCAGCGGCGGGGGGTTCTTAAATTCACCCCTCCACTTT. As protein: CASSGGGFLNSPLHF.

As DNA, the CDR3 is TGCGCCAGCAGCCCCCGAGGACTAGCGGGGGTTAGCACAGATACGCAGTATTTT. Translating gives CASSPRGLAGVSTDTQYF. The V call is TRBV5-1, the J call TRBJ2-3; 13 bases are a match to TRBD2. The CDR3 is 18 residues long. V was clipped by 4 bases and J by 0 bases; unmatched bases: 8. In germline, CDR1 is SGHRS, CDR2 YFSETQ.

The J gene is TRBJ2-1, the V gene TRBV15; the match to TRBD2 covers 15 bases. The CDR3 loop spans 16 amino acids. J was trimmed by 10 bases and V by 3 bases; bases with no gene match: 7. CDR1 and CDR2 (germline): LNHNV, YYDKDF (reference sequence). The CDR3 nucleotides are TGTGCCACCAGCAGCTGGACTAGCGGGGGGGTAGAGGAGCAGTTCTTC. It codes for CATSSWTSGGVEEQFF.

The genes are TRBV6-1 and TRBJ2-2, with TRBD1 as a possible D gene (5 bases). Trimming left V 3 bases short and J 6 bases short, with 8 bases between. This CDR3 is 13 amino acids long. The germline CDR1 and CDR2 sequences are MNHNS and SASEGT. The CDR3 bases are TGTGCCAGCAGTGAGCAGGGCCCCGGGGAGCTGTTTTTT. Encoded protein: CASSEQGPGELFF.

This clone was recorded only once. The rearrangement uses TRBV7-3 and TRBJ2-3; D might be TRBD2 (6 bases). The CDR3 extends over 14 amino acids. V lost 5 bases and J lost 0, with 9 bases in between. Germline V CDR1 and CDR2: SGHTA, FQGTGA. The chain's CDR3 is CASSQGGSTDTQYF. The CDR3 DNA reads TGTGCCAGCAGCCAGGGAGGTAGCACAGATACGCAGTATTTT.

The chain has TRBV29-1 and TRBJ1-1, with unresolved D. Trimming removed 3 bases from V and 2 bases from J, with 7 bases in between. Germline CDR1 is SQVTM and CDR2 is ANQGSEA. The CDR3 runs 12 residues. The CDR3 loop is CSVDRSNTEAFF. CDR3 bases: TGCAGCGTTGACCGGTCCAACACTGAAGCTTTCTTT.

CDR3 region: CASRSRQGDTEAFF. In DNA form, the CDR3 reads TGCGCCAGCAGATCCCGCCAGGGGGACACTGAAGCTTTCTTT. This chain links TRBV10-1 with TRBJ1-1; 7 positions agree with TRBD1. Germline V gives CDR1 WNHNN, CDR2 SYGVQD (reference sequence). Trimming removed 6 bases from V and 3 bases from J; junction bases left unmatched: 7. The CDR3 spans 14 residues.

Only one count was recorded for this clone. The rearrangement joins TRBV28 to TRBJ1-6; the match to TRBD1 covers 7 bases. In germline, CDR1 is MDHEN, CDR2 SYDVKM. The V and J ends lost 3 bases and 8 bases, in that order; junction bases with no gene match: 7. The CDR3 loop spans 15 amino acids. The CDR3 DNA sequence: TGTGCCAGCAGTTTGACTAGGGGGCAGGATTCACCCCTCCACTTT. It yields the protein CASSLTRGQDSPLHF.

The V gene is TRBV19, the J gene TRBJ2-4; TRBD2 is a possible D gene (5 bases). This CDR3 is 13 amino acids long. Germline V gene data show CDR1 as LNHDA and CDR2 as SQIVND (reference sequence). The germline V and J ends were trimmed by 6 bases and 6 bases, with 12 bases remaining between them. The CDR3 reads CASRGLFSNIQYF. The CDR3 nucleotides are TGTGCCAGTAGAGGACTGTTCTCAAACATTCAGTACTTC.